The rows below give T cell receptor beta chains drawn from one sample of a study of blood T cells in healthy people across ages. One entry per CDR3 protein results from TCRdb running MiXCR on the 5' RACE reads. The sample has more than 900,000 distinct CDR3 sequences, 25% to 30% seen once. Separately, the same data were catalogued under a study of T cells of mothers and their children.

Sequenced sample: blood. The source of these receptors is a woman between 35 and 50 years old in good health. Both conserved end residues are part of each CDR3. D genes are given only for firm matches. Only some rows state a clone size, as once, few, many or a class for expanded clones.

V,size,J,D,CDR3,DNA
TRBV7-9,many,TRBJ2-2,.,CASSLARDKDRPGTGELFF,TGTGCCAGCAGCTTAGCGCGGGACAAGGACCGTCCAGGCACCGGGGAGCTGTTTTTT
TRBV29-1,.,TRBJ2-3,TRBD2,CSVEGLAGDGDTQYF,TGCAGCGTTGAAGGGCTAGCGGGAGATGGTGATACGCAGTATTTT
TRBV5-1,few,TRBJ2-6,TRBD1,CASSNGQGFNSGANVLTF,TGCGCCAGCAGCAATGGACAGGGATTCAACTCTGGGGCCAACGTCCTGACTTTC
TRBV5-1,few,TRBJ2-6,.,CASSQLGLGGANVRTF,TGCGCCAGCAGCCAATTGGGGCTTGGAGGGGCCAACGTCCGGACTTTC
TRBV5-1,.,TRBJ2-3,.,CASSGQGQDTQYF,TGCGCCAGCAGCGGGCAGGGACAAGATACGCAGTATTTT
TRBV20-1,.,TRBJ1-5,.,CSASGGLGPQHF,TGCAGTGCTAGTGGAGGTTTAGGGCCCCAGCATTTT
TRBV27,few,TRBJ1-1,.,CASSLRGVSETEAFF,TGTGCCAGCAGTCTCCGTGGAGTCTCGGAGACTGAAGCTTTCTTT
TRBV7-2,.,TRBJ2-7,TRBD1,CASSSSGQVFYEQYF,TGTGCCAGCAGCTCCTCGGGACAGGTTTTCTATGAGCAGTACTTC
TRBV28,few,TRBJ1-5,.,CATAGSHGNQPQHF,TGTGCCACGGCGGGGAGCCACGGCAATCAGCCCCAGCATTTT
TRBV27,.,TRBJ2-1,.,CASTFEGSPYNEQFF,TGTGCCAGCACCTTCGAGGGATCCCCCTACAATGAGCAGTTCTTC
TRBV27,.,TRBJ2-5,TRBD2,CASSSRLARERETQYF,TGTGCCAGCAGTTCCAGACTAGCCCGGGAAAGGGAGACCCAGTACTTC
TRBV2,.,TRBJ2-1,.,CASSEGREREQFF,TGTGCCAGCAGTGAAGGCCGGGAGCGAGAGCAGTTCTTC
TRBV7-7,.,TRBJ2-5,TRBD1,CASSFIGGAETQYF,TGTGCTAGCAGCTTTATAGGGGGCGCGGAGACCCAGTACTTC
TRBV20-1,few,TRBJ1-1,.,CSARGSQEAFF,TGCAGTGCGAGGGGCTCCCAGGAAGCTTTCTTT
TRBV5-1,.,TRBJ1-1,TRBD1,CASRQGELNTEAFF,TGCGCCAGCAGACAGGGGGAATTGAACACTGAAGCTTTCTTT
TRBV11-3,few,TRBJ2-7,TRBD1,CASSPPGQGMSEQYF,TGTGCCAGCAGCCCTCCGGGACAGGGAATGAGCGAGCAGTACTTC
TRBV6-1,.,TRBJ1-1,.,CASSEHEGLTEAFF,TGTGCCAGCAGTGAACATGAAGGGCTCACTGAAGCTTTCTTT
TRBV20-1,.,TRBJ2-3,.,CSQLRSHGANTQYF,TGCAGCCAGCTGCGGTCTCATGGGGCTAATACGCAGTATTTT
TRBV20-1,.,TRBJ2-1,.,CSARDSSGHYEQFF,TGCAGTGCTAGAGATTCGTCGGGACATTATGAGCAGTTCTTC
TRBV11-2,.,TRBJ2-7,.,CASAGLGGGTYEQYF,TGTGCCAGCGCGGGGTTAGGGGGTGGGACCTACGAGCAGTACTTC
TRBV5-1,many,TRBJ1-1,.,CASSFIKSDSGEAFF,TGCGCCAGCAGCTTTATTAAGTCCGATTCGGGTGAAGCTTTCTTT
TRBV7-9,.,TRBJ2-7,.,CASSLNGRDAEQYF,TGTGCCAGCAGCTTAAATGGCAGGGATGCCGAGCAGTACTTC
TRBV19,.,TRBJ2-3,.,CASIEGHLSTDTQYF,TGTGCCAGTATCGAGGGACATCTTAGCACAGATACGCAGTATTTT
TRBV15,many,TRBJ2-5,.,CATSRAPGSQETQYF,TGTGCCACCAGCAGAGCTCCGGGATCCCAAGAGACCCAGTACTTC
TRBV29-1,few,TRBJ1-3,.,CSVAGGNTIYF,TGCAGCGTTGCCGGGGGAAACACCATATATTTT
TRBV2,few,TRBJ2-2,TRBD1,CTSSDLDRAGAGELFF,TGTACCAGCAGCGACTTAGACAGGGCTGGGGCCGGGGAGCTGTTTTTT
TRBV12-3/TRBV12-4,.,TRBJ2-5,.,CASSFNGRGKETQYF,TGTGCCAGCAGTTTTAATGGTCGAGGGAAAGAGACCCAGTACTTC
TRBV18,few,TRBJ1-1,.,CASSPIGGDTEAFF,TGTGCCAGCTCACCTATTGGGGGAGACACTGAAGCTTTCTTT
TRBV3-1,.,TRBJ2-6,.,CASSQDVTGANVLTF,TGTGCCAGCAGCCAAGATGTAACTGGGGCCAACGTCCTGACTTTC
TRBV30,few,TRBJ1-2,.,CAWTGTSGRGYTF,TGTGCCTGGACCGGGACCTCGGGCCGTGGCTACACCTTC
TRBV12-3/TRBV12-4,.,TRBJ2-1,TRBD2,CASSHTSGGPNEQFF,TGTGCCAGCAGCCATACTAGCGGGGGGCCCAATGAGCAGTTCTTC
TRBV4-1,many,TRBJ2-4,TRBD2,CASSHGLAGGLAKNIQYF,TGCGCCAGCAGCCATGGGCTAGCGGGGGGGTTAGCCAAAAACATTCAGTACTTC
TRBV20-1,few,TRBJ2-5,TRBD1,CSAPRDRRQETQYF,TGCAGTGCCCCTAGGGACAGGAGACAAGAGACCCAGTACTTC
TRBV9,few,TRBJ1-5,.,CASSVDGGSNQPQHF,TGTGCCAGCAGCGTAGATGGGGGGAGCAATCAGCCCCAGCATTTT
TRBV7-3,.,TRBJ2-1,TRBD2,CASSPRPTSGEQFF,TGTGCCAGCAGCCCGCGGCCGACTAGCGGGGAGCAGTTCTTC
TRBV20-1,.,TRBJ1-5,.,CSARDPITGSQPQHF,TGCAGTGCTAGAGATCCAATCACGGGCAGTCAGCCCCAGCATTTT
TRBV5-1,.,TRBJ1-5,.,CASRPGQPNSNQPQHF,TGCGCCAGCAGACCTGGACAGCCAAATAGCAATCAGCCCCAGCATTTT
TRBV20-1,few,TRBJ2-7,TRBD1,CSAKTGVGALVVRYF,TGCAGTGCCAAGACAGGGGTCGGCGCGCTTGTAGTGCGGTACTTC
TRBV7-9,.,TRBJ2-6,.,CASSPELSGANVLTF,TGTGCCAGCAGCCCCGAGCTCTCTGGGGCCAACGTCCTGACTTTC
TRBV20-1,many,TRBJ2-7,TRBD1,CSAGTGLSYEQYF,TGCAGTGCGGGGACAGGTCTTTCCTACGAGCAGTACTTC
TRBV5-1,many,TRBJ2-7,.,CASSLVAGGSYEQYF,TGCGCCAGCAGCTTGGTGGCAGGGGGGTCCTACGAGCAGTACTTC